This T cell receptor (beta chain) emerged from a study of blood T cell repertoires in COVID-19. The CDR3 has 16 amino acids. Germline V gene sequence: CDR1 SGHVS, CDR2 FQNEAQ. With 5 bases clipped from V and 2 bases from J, the junction kept 11 bases outside the gene matches. TCRdb keeps only in-frame clones here, not all; method: immunoSEQ multiplex PCR. The repertoire holds around 160,000 clones, with 75% to 85% as singletons. The rearrangement uses TRBV7-8 and TRBJ1-2; 7 nucleotides line up with TRBD1. The TCR comes from a man aged 55-75 years with active or convalescent COVID-19. The material sequenced was peripheral blood. CDR3 residues: CASSQQPPGQNYGYTF. For the CDR3, the DNA is TGTGCCAGCAGCCAGCAGCCTCCGGGACAGAACTATGGCTACACCTTC.